A selection of T cell receptor beta chains follows, all from one sample in a study of cytomegalovirus exposure and HLA in healthy donors. Repertoires were generated with immunoSEQ multiplex PCR, while TCRdb's copy carries only in-frame clones and drops some. The data hold 150,000 to 200,000 clones, with less than 95% observed a single time. The material sequenced was PBMCs. Receptors originate from a woman aged 18 to 35 in good health and CMV-seropositive. Both conserved end residues are part of each CDR3. The D gene is left open where the match is weak. Where a row states a size, it is once, few, many or the class of an expanded clone; other rows omit it.

d_call clone_size j_call v_call cdr3_nt cdr3_aa
TRBD1 - TRBJ2-5 TRBV7-9 TGTGCCAGCAGCCTTACCAACAGGGGTCGGGAGACCCAGTACTTC CASSLTNRGRETQYF
TRBD2 - TRBJ2-1 TRBV7-8 TGTGCCAGCAGCTTTAGTGTGACTAGCGGGAGCATCTACAATGAGCAGTTCTTC CASSFSVTSGSIYNEQFF
TRBD2 - TRBJ2-5 TRBV5-1 TGCGCCAGCAGCTTGGGTCCAGCGGGGGAGACCCAGTACTTC CASSLGPAGETQYF
- - TRBJ2-1 TRBV27 TGTGCCAGCACCCCGAACAGGGACCCCTCCTACAATGAGCAGTTCTTC CASTPNRDPSYNEQFF
TRBD2 few TRBJ2-5 TRBV2 TGTGCCAGTAGCGGGAGGGCCGAGGAGACCCAGTACTTC CASSGRAEETQYF
- - TRBJ1-1 TRBV18 TGTGCCAGCTCACCATCGCTAGAGACTGAAGCTTTCTTT CASSPSLETEAFF
TRBD1 - TRBJ2-5 TRBV5-6 TGTGCCAGCAGCCTGGGACAGGAGCAGGCGACCCAGTACTTC CASSLGQEQATQYF
- - TRBJ1-2 TRBV6-5 TGTGCCAGCAGTTACGGCACTAACTATGGCTACACCTTC CASSYGTNYGYTF
- once TRBJ1-3 TRBV6-6 TGTGCCAGCAGTCAAGCAGGGGTTGGAAACACCATATATTTT CASSQAGVGNTIYF
TRBD2 once TRBJ2-1 TRBV19 TGTGCCAGTAGTATTGCGGTAGCGGGAGTTCGCGATGAGCAGTTCTTC CASSIAVAGVRDEQFF
- - TRBJ2-1 TRBV4-2 TGTGCCAGCAGCCTCACCGGCTACAGGTCCTACAATGAGCAGTTCTTC CASSLTGYRSYNEQFF
TRBD1 - TRBJ1-2 TRBV4-1 TGCGCCAGCAGCCAAGCCGGGGCAGGGGGCTCCCTTTCCTATGGCTACACCTTC CASSQAGAGGSLSYGYTF
TRBD1 - TRBJ2-5 TRBV7-9 TGTGCCAGCAGTCTCGGACAGGGACGTATCCAAGAGACCCAGTACTTC CASSLGQGRIQETQYF
TRBD2 - TRBJ2-6 TRBV5-1 TGCGCCAGCAGCACCCTACTAGCGGGAGGTTCCTTTGGGGCCAACGTCCTGACTTTC CASSTLLAGGSFGANVLTF
- - TRBJ1-4 TRBV29-1 TGCAGCGTTGAAGCGGTAAAGGGGCGCCTGGTTGAAAAACTGTTTTTT CSVEAVKGRLVEKLFF
TRBD1 - TRBJ1-1 TRBV29-1 TGCAGCGGGGGGACAGATTTGAACACTGAAGCTTTCTTT CSGGTDLNTEAFF